A single sample is the source of the 3 T cell receptor beta chains below, sequenced in a study of T cell responses to AZD1222 COVID-19 vaccine. TCRdb's table, derived via immunoSEQ multiplex PCR, lists solely in-frame clones and lacks some. The sample includes nearly 90,000 clones, approximately 85% of them seen just once. The sequences come from peripheral blood, collected on day 0 of AZD1222 vaccination. The receptors stem from an adult in good health.

The chain has TRBV2 and TRBJ2-3; 11 positions match TRBD2. V shed 6 bases and J 0 bases; nucleotides not matched to a gene: 5. The length of the CDR3 is 16 residues. Germline CDR1 reads SNHLY; CDR2 reads FYNNEI. In nucleotides, the CDR3 is TGTGCCAGCAGCCTACTAGCGGGAGTAAGCACAGATACGCAGTATTTT. It yields the protein CASSLLAGVSTDTQYF.

This chain connects TRBV9 to TRBJ2-7; D call uncertain. The ends were cut back, 1 base at V and 1 base at J, with 9 bases in the middle. The CDR3 loop spans 14 amino acids. The V gene's germline CDR1 is SGDLS and CDR2 YYNGEE. The CDR3 region is CASSVSRSSYEQYF. The CDR3 coding sequence is TGTGCCAGCAGCGTATCCAGATCGTCCTACGAGCAGTACTTC. The whole variable domain, filled in from reference TRBV9 and TRBJ2-7, reads DSGVTQTPKHLITATGQRVTLRCSPRSGDLSVYWYQQSLDQGLQFLIQYYNGEERAKGNILERFSAQQFPDLHSELNLSSLELGDSALYFCASSVSRSSYEQYFGPGTRLTVT.

The rearrangement uses TRBV7-9 and TRBJ2-7; 7 nucleotides line up with TRBD2. The CDR3 has 14 amino acids. The V gene's germline CDR1 is SEHNR and CDR2 FQNEAQ (reference sequence). Trimming took 5 bases from V and 0 from J; bases not matched to a gene: 4. The CDR3 DNA sequence: TGTGCCAGCAGCGGGGGGGAGAACTCCTACGAGCAGTACTTC. Amino acids: CASSGGENSYEQYF.